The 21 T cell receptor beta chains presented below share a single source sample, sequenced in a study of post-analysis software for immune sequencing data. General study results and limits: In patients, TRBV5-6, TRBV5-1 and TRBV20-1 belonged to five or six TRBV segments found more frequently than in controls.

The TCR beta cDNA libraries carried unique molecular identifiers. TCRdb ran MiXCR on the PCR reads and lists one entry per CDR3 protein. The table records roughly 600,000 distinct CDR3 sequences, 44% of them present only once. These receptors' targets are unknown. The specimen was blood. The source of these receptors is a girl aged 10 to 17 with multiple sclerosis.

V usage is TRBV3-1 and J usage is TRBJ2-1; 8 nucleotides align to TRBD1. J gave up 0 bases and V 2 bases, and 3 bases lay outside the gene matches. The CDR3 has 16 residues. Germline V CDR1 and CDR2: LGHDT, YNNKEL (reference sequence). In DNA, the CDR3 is TGTGCCAGCAGCCAAAGGGACAGGAGCTCCTACAATGAGCAGTTCTTC. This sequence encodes CASSQRDRSSYNEQFF.

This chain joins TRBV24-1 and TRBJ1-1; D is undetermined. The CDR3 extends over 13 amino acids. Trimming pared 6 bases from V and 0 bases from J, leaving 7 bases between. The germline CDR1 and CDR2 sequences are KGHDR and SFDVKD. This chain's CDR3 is CATSNGLNTEAFF. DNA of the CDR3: TGTGCCACCAGTAACGGCTTGAACACTGAAGCTTTCTTT.

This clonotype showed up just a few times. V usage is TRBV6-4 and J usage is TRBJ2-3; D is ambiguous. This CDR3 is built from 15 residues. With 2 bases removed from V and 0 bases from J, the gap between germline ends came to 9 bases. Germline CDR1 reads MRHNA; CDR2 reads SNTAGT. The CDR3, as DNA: TGTGCCAGCAGTGACGGCCTCGGCAGCACAGATACGCAGTATTTT. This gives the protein CASSDGLGSTDTQYF.

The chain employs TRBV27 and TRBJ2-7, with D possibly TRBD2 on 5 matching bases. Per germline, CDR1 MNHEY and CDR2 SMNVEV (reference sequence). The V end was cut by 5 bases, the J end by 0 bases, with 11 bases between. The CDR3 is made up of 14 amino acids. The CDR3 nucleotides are TGTGCCAGCAGTGGGGTAGGGAGCTCCTACGAGCAGTACTTC. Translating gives CASSGVGSSYEQYF.

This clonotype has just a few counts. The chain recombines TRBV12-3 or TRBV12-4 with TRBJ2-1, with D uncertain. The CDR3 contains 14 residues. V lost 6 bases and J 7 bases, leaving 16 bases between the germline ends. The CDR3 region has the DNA TGTGCCAGCAGCCCGTCTGGAGTTCTAAATGAGCAGTTCTTC. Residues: CASSPSGVLNEQFF.

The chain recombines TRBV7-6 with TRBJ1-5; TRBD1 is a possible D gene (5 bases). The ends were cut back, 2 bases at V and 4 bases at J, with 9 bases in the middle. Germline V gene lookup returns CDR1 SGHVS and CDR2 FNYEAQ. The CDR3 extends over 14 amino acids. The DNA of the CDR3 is TGTGCCAGCAGCTTAAGTGAGGGGAATCAGCCCCAGCATTTT. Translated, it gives CASSLSEGNQPQHF. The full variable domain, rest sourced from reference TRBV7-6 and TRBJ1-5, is GAGVSQSPRYKVTKRGQDVALRCDPISGHVSLYWYRQALGQGPEFLTYFNYEAQQDKSGLPNDRFSAERPEGSISTLTIQRTEQRDSAMYRCASSLSEGNQPQHFGDGTRLSIL.

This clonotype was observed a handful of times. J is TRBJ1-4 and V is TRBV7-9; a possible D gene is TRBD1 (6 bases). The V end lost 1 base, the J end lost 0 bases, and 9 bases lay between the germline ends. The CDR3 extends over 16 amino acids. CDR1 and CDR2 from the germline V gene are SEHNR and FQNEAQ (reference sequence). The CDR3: CASSLDRAATNEKLFF. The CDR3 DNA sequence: TGTGCCAGCAGCTTAGACAGGGCGGCAACTAATGAAAAACTGTTTTTT.

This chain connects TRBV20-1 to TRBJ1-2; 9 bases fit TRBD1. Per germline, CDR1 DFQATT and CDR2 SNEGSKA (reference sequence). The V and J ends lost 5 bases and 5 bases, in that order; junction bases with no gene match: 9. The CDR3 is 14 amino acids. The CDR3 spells CSARSTGGRYGYTF. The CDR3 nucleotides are TGCAGTGCTCGATCGACAGGGGGAAGATATGGCTACACCTTC.

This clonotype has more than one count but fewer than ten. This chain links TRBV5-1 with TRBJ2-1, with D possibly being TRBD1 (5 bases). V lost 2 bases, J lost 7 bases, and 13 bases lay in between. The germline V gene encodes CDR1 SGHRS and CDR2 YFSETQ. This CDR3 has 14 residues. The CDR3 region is CASSLGDQGNEQFF. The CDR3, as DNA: TGCGCCAGCAGCTTAGGGGATCAAGGGAATGAGCAGTTCTTC.

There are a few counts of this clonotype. The CDR3 nucleotides read TGTGCCAGCAGTTTCGACAGAGGCTGGGAGCAGTACTTC. This codes for CASSFDRGWEQYF. The chain combines TRBV12-3 or TRBV12-4 with TRBJ2-5; D assignment may be TRBD1 or TRBD2 (5 bases each). The CDR3 consists of 13 residues. Trimming stripped 3 bases from V and 11 bases from J, with 16 bases between.

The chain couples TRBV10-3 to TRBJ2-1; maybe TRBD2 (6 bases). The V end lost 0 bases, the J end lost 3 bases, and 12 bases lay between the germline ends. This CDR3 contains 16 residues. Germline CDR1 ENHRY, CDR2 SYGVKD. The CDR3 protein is CAISESPSGYYNEQFF. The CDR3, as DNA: TGTGCCATCAGTGAGTCTCCCAGCGGGTACTACAATGAGCAGTTCTTC.

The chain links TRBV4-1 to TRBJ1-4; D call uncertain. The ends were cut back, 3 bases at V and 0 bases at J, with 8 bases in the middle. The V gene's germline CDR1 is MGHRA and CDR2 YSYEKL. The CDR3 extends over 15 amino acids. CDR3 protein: CASSQPGATNEKLFF. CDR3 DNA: TGCGCCAGCAGCCAGCCCGGGGCAACTAATGAAAAACTGTTTTTT.

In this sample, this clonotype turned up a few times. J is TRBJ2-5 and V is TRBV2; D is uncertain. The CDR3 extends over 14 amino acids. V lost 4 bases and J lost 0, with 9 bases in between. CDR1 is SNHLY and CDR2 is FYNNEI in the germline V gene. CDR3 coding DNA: TGTGCCAGCAGTGGGACGCTAAACCAAGAGACCCAGTACTTC. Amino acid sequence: CASSGTLNQETQYF.

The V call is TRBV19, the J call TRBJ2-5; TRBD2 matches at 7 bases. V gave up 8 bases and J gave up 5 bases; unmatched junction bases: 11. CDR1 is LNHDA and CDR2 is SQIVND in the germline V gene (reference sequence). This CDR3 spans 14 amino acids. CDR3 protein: CASGLGRAEETQYF. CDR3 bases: TGTGCCAGTGGGCTTGGGAGGGCCGAGGAGACCCAGTACTTC.

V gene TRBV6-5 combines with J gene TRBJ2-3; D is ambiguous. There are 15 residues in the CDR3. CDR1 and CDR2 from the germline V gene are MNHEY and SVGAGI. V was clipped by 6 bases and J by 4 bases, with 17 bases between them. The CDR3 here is CASSNGFFGADTQYF. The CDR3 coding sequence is TGTGCCAGCAGCAACGGGTTTTTTGGGGCAGATACGCAGTATTTT.

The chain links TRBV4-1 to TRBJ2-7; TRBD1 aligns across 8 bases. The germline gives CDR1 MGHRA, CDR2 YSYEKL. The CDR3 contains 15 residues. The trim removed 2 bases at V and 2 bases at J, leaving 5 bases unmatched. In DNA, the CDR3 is TGCGCCAGCAGCCAATTAGACAGGGGCCCCTACGAGCAGTACTTC. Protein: CASSQLDRGPYEQYF.

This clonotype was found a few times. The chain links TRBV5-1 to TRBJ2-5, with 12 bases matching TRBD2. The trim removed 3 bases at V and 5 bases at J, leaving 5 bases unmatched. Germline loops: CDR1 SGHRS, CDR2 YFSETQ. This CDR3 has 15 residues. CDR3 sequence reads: CASSSSGGALETQYF. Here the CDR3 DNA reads TGCGCCAGCAGCTCTAGCGGGGGGGCCCTTGAGACCCAGTACTTC.

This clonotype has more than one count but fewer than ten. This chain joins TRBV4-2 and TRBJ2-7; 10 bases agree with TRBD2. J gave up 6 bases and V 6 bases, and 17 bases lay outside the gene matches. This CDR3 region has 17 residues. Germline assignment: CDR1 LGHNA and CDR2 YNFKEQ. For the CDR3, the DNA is TGTGCCAGCAGTGATACCCCAGCGGGGGGGCTGGCGAGCGAGCAGTACTTC. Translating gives CASSDTPAGGLASEQYF.

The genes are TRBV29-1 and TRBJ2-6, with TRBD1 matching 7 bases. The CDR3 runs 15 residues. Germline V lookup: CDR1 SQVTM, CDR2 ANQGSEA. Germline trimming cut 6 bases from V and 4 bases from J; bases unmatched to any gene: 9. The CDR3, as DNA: TGCAGCGTGGTCGAGACAGGGTTCGGGGCCAACGTCCTGACTTTC. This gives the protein CSVVETGFGANVLTF.

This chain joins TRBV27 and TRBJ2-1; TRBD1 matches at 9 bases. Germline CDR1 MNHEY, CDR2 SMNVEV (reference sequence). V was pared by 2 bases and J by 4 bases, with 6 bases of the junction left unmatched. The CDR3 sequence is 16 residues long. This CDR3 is CASSLVGTGMYNEQFF. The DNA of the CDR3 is TGTGCCAGCAGTTTAGTTGGGACAGGGATGTACAATGAGCAGTTCTTC.

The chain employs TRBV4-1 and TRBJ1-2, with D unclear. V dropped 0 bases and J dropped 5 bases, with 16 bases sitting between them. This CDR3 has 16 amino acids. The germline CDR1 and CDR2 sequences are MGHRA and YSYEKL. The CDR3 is CASSQEANRRIYGYTF. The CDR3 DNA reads TGCGCCAGCAGCCAAGAGGCAAACCGTCGAATATATGGCTACACCTTC.